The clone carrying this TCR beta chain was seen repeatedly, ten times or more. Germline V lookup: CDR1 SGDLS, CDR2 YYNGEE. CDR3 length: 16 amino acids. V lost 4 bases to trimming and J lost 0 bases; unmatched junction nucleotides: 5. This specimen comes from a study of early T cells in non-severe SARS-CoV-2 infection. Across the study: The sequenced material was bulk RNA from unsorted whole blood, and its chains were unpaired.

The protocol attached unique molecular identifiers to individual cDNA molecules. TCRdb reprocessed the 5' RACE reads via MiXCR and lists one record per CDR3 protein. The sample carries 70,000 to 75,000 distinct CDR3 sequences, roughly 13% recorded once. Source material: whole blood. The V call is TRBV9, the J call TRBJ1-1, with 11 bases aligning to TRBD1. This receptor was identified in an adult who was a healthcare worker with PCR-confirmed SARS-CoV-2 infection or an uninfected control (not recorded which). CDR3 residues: CASSIGTGGMNTEAFF. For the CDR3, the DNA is TGTGCCAGCAGCATAGGGACAGGGGGAATGAACACTGAAGCTTTCTTT.